The rows below give T cell receptor beta chains drawn from one sample of a study of blood T cell repertoires in COVID-19. Libraries were prepared by immunoSEQ multiplex PCR; TCRdb keeps only in-frame clonotypes and omits some of them. Counted here are 250,000 to 300,000 clones, 89% occurring once; the ten biggest clones make up 0.85% to 1%. Sequencing was done on a sample of peripheral blood. These receptors came from a woman between 35 and 50 years old who had recovered from COVID-19. Each CDR3 is given with its conserved first and last residue. The order of the fields is D gene, V gene, clone size, J gene, CDR3 protein, CDR3 DNA. D genes are given only for firm matches. Not every row has a clone size; where given, it reads once, few, many or a size class.

d_gene: TRBD2; v_gene: TRBV6-5; abundance: .; j_gene: TRBJ2-1; CDR3aa: CASRPGTSANNEQFF; CDR3nt: TGTGCCAGCAGACCCGGGACTAGCGCCAACAATGAGCAGTTCTTC
d_gene: .; v_gene: TRBV5-4; abundance: .; j_gene: TRBJ2-7; CDR3aa: CASSRDQGSYEQYF; CDR3nt: TGTGCCAGCAGCAGGGATCAGGGCTCCTACGAGCAGTACTTC
d_gene: TRBD1; v_gene: TRBV4-1; abundance: .; j_gene: TRBJ2-7; CDR3aa: CASSHSTGREQYF; CDR3nt: TGCGCCAGCAGCCACTCGACAGGGCGGGAGCAGTACTTC
d_gene: .; v_gene: TRBV2; abundance: .; j_gene: TRBJ2-2; CDR3aa: CASIGGKGTGELFF; CDR3nt: TGTGCCAGCATCGGAGGGAAGGGCACCGGGGAGCTGTTTTTT
d_gene: .; v_gene: TRBV4-1; abundance: .; j_gene: TRBJ1-5; CDR3aa: CASSQDLASPYSNQPQHF; CDR3nt: TGCGCCAGCAGCCAAGATTTAGCCAGCCCTTATAGCAATCAGCCCCAGCATTTT
d_gene: .; v_gene: TRBV9; abundance: .; j_gene: TRBJ1-2; CDR3aa: CASSVGPGPASSYGYTF; CDR3nt: TGTGCCAGCAGCGTAGGTCCGGGTCCCGCATCTTCTTATGGCTACACCTTC
d_gene: TRBD2; v_gene: TRBV7-2; abundance: .; j_gene: TRBJ2-1; CDR3aa: CASSLGGRANEQFF; CDR3nt: TGTGCCAGCAGCTTAGGAGGGAGGGCCAATGAGCAGTTCTTC
d_gene: TRBD2; v_gene: TRBV9; abundance: .; j_gene: TRBJ2-1; CDR3aa: CASSVAAGENEQFF; CDR3nt: TGTGCCAGCAGCGTAGCAGCGGGAGAGAATGAGCAGTTCTTC
d_gene: TRBD2; v_gene: TRBV27; abundance: .; j_gene: TRBJ2-1; CDR3aa: CASSSLASYNEQFF; CDR3nt: TGTGCCAGCAGTTCACTAGCGTCCTACAATGAGCAGTTCTTC
d_gene: TRBD1; v_gene: TRBV27; abundance: .; j_gene: TRBJ1-6; CDR3aa: CASSAGTGGGSPLHF; CDR3nt: TGTGCCAGCAGTGCCGGGACAGGGGGTGGTTCACCCCTCCACTTT
d_gene: .; v_gene: TRBV28; abundance: .; j_gene: TRBJ2-7; CDR3aa: CASSPGLPVREQYF; CDR3nt: TGTGCCAGCAGTCCTGGACTGCCCGTGAGGGAGCAGTACTTC
d_gene: TRBD2; v_gene: TRBV20-1; abundance: once; j_gene: TRBJ2-1; CDR3aa: CSASLPWEGHSYNEQFF; CDR3nt: TGCAGTGCTAGTCTGCCATGGGAGGGTCACTCCTACAATGAGCAGTTCTTC
d_gene: .; v_gene: TRBV18; abundance: .; j_gene: TRBJ2-1; CDR3aa: CASSPVGGPGEQFF; CDR3nt: TGTGCCAGCTCACCGGTTGGAGGGCCAGGTGAGCAGTTCTTC
d_gene: .; v_gene: TRBV6-4; abundance: .; j_gene: TRBJ2-2; CDR3aa: CASSDSGGPNTGELFF; CDR3nt: TGTGCCAGCAGTGACTCAGGGGGTCCCAACACCGGGGAGCTGTTTTTT
d_gene: TRBD2; v_gene: TRBV6-6; abundance: .; j_gene: TRBJ2-1; CDR3aa: CASSVSGGPWDEQFF; CDR3nt: TGTGCCAGCTCTGTTTCGGGAGGGCCTTGGGATGAGCAGTTCTTC
d_gene: .; v_gene: TRBV27; abundance: .; j_gene: TRBJ2-7; CDR3aa: CASSLSNPASSYEQYF; CDR3nt: TGTGCCAGCAGTTTATCGAACCCGGCTAGCTCCTACGAGCAGTACTTC
d_gene: TRBD2; v_gene: TRBV6-2/TRBV6-3; abundance: .; j_gene: TRBJ2-1; CDR3aa: CASSEQRGVPSYNEQFF; CDR3nt: TGTGCCAGCAGTGAGCAGCGGGGGGTCCCTTCCTACAATGAGCAGTTCTTC
d_gene: TRBD1; v_gene: TRBV19; abundance: .; j_gene: TRBJ2-7; CDR3aa: CASSPPGQGAGIEQYF; CDR3nt: TGTGCCAGTAGTCCACCCGGACAGGGGGCAGGTATCGAGCAGTACTTC
d_gene: TRBD1; v_gene: TRBV24-1; abundance: few; j_gene: TRBJ2-1; CDR3aa: CATSDPSLGQIHNEQFF; CDR3nt: TGTGCCACCAGTGATCCCTCGCTGGGACAGATTCATAATGAGCAGTTCTTC
d_gene: .; v_gene: TRBV10-3; abundance: .; j_gene: TRBJ2-7; CDR3aa: CAISEANDSYEQYF; CDR3nt: TGTGCCATCAGTGAGGCGAACGACTCCTACGAGCAGTACTTC
d_gene: .; v_gene: TRBV19; abundance: .; j_gene: TRBJ2-3; CDR3aa: CASSILDRTDTQYF; CDR3nt: TGTGCCAGTAGTATACTAGATCGCACAGATACGCAGTATTTT
d_gene: .; v_gene: TRBV30; abundance: .; j_gene: TRBJ2-1; CDR3aa: CAWSVRGRPISYNEQFF; CDR3nt: TGTGCCTGGAGTGTACGAGGGCGCCCGATCTCCTACAATGAGCAGTTCTTC
d_gene: .; v_gene: TRBV27; abundance: .; j_gene: TRBJ2-1; CDR3aa: CASSLRGLAQFF; CDR3nt: TGTGCCAGCAGTTTAAGGGGACTGGCGCAGTTCTTC
d_gene: .; v_gene: TRBV11-2; abundance: .; j_gene: TRBJ2-7; CDR3aa: CASSLEAGWAYEQYF; CDR3nt: TGTGCCAGCAGCTTAGAGGCAGGTTGGGCCTACGAGCAGTACTTC
d_gene: .; v_gene: TRBV25-1; abundance: .; j_gene: TRBJ1-6; CDR3aa: CASSAPGHLNSPLHF; CDR3nt: TGTGCCAGCAGTGCGCCGGGACACCTTAATTCACCCCTCCACTTT
d_gene: TRBD1; v_gene: TRBV7-3; abundance: .; j_gene: TRBJ2-1; CDR3aa: CASSPGQGYNEQFF; CDR3nt: TGTGCCAGCAGCCCGGGACAGGGCTACAATGAGCAGTTCTTC
d_gene: TRBD1; v_gene: TRBV6-5; abundance: .; j_gene: TRBJ2-7; CDR3aa: CASAGQGGEQYF; CDR3nt: TGTGCCAGCGCGGGACAGGGGGGCGAGCAGTACTTC
d_gene: .; v_gene: TRBV30; abundance: .; j_gene: TRBJ1-4; CDR3aa: CAWSYNRVLNEKLFF; CDR3nt: TGTGCCTGGAGTTACAACAGGGTTCTTAATGAAAAACTGTTTTTT
d_gene: .; v_gene: TRBV6-5; abundance: .; j_gene: TRBJ1-3; CDR3aa: CASIRDTGSGNTIYF; CDR3nt: TGTGCCAGCATCCGGGACACCGGCTCTGGAAACACCATATATTTT
d_gene: .; v_gene: TRBV2; abundance: .; j_gene: TRBJ2-2; CDR3aa: CASSPTGELFF; CDR3nt: TGTGCCAGCAGCCCGACCGGGGAGCTGTTTTTT
d_gene: .; v_gene: TRBV28; abundance: .; j_gene: TRBJ2-1; CDR3aa: CASSSPGSAYPLNEQFF; CDR3nt: TGTGCCAGCAGTTCACCGGGGTCCGCTTACCCCTTAAATGAGCAGTTCTTC
d_gene: TRBD1; v_gene: TRBV30; abundance: .; j_gene: TRBJ1-2; CDR3aa: CAWSTPGTGDYLGYTF; CDR3nt: TGTGCCTGGAGTACACCCGGGACAGGGGATTACCTCGGCTACACCTTC